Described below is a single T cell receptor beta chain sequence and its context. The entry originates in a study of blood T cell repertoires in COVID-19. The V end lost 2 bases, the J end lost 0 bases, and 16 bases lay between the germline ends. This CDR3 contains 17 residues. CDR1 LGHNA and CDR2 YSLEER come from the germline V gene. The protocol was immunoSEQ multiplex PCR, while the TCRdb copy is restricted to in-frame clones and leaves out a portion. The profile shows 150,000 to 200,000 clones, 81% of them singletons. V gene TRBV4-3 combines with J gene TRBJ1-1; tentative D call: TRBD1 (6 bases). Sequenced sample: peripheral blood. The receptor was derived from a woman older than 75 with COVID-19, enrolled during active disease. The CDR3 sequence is CASSQRGRGLVNTEAFF. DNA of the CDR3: TGCGCCAGCAGCCAAAGGGGCAGGGGTTTAGTGAACACTGAAGCTTTCTTT.